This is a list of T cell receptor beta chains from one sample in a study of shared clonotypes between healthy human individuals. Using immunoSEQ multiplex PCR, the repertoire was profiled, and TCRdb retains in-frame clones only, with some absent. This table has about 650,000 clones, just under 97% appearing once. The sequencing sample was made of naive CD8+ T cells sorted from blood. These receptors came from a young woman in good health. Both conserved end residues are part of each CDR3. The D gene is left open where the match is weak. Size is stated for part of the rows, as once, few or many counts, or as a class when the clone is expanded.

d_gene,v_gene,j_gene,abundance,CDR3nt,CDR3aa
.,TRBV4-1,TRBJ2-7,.,TGCGCCAGCAGCATTGACAGCTTGTACTCCTACGAGCAGTACTTC,CASSIDSLYSYEQYF
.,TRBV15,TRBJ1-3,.,TGTGCCACCAGCGGCTACGACAGGTTGGCTGGAAACACCATATATTTT,CATSGYDRLAGNTIYF
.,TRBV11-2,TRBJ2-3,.,TGTGCCAGCAGCTTAGTGGGGATTACAGATACGCAGTATTTT,CASSLVGITDTQYF
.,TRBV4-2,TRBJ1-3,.,TGTGCCAGCAGCCAAGAGGGACATCACCTTTCTGGAAACACCATATATTTT,CASSQEGHHLSGNTIYF
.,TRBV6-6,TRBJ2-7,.,TGTGCCAGCAGTTACGATAGTTCCTACGAGCAGTACTTC,CASSYDSSYEQYF
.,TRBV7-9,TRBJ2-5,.,TGTGCCAGCAGCGTCTGGTCCTCCGTACAGGGGAGGAAGGAGACCCAGTACTTC,CASSVWSSVQGRKETQYF
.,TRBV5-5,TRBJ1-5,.,TGTGCCAGCAGCCCAACAAGGTGGACAGCGACTCAACATCAGCCCCAGCATTTT,CASSPTRWTATQHQPQHF
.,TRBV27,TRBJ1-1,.,TGTGCCAGCAGTTGGGGGACCCTGAACACTGAAGCTTTCTTT,CASSWGTLNTEAFF
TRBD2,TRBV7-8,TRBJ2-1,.,TGTGCCAGCAGCTTAGTGGCTAGCGGGCTATCCCACAATGAGCAGTTCTTC,CASSLVASGLSHNEQFF
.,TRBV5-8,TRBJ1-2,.,TGTGCCAGCAGCTTGGTAGTCAGAAACTATGGCTACACCTTC,CASSLVVRNYGYTF
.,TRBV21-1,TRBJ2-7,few,TGTGCCAGCGGGAATGGCCAGCGGGAGGGCCGCGAGCAGTACTTC,CASGNGQREGREQYF
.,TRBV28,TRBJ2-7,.,TGTGCCAGCGCGTGGGGTGGCGGATACGAGCAGTACTTC,CASAWGGGYEQYF
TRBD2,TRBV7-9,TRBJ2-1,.,TGTGCCAGCAGCTTACTTGGAGGATCGGCGGCCGGGGGGGATGAGCAGTTCTTC,CASSLLGGSAAGGDEQFF
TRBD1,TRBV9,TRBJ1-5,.,TGTGCCAGCAGCGGGGGACAGGGGAATCAGCCCCAGCATTTT,CASSGGQGNQPQHF
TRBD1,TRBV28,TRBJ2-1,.,TGTGCCAGCAGGAACCGGGACAGGGGTGTAGGTGAGCAGTTCTTC,CASRNRDRGVGEQFF
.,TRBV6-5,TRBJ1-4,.,TGTGCCAGCAGTTACGGCACAGGGCAGACTGAAAAACTGTTTTTT,CASSYGTGQTEKLFF
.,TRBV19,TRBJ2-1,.,TGTGCCAGTAGTCCAGCGGAGACCTACAATGAGCAGTTCTTC,CASSPAETYNEQFF
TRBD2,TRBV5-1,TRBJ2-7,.,TGCGCCAGCAGCTTGGTGGGACCGGGACTAGCGGGACCAGATTACGAGCAGTACTTC,CASSLVGPGLAGPDYEQYF
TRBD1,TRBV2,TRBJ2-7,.,TGTGCCATCGAACAGGGGGATGAAGACGAGCAGTACTTC,CAIEQGDEDEQYF
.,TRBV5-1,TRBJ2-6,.,TGCGCCAGCAGCTCCGACTCTGGGGCCAACGTCCTGACTTTC,CASSSDSGANVLTF
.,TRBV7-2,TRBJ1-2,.,TGTGCCAGCAGCCGGACTACAGACGACTATGGCTACACCTTC,CASSRTTDDYGYTF
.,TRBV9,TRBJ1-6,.,TGTGCCAGCAGCCCCCGGGGGGGCGGTTCACCCCTCCACTTT,CASSPRGGGSPLHF
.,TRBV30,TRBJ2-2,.,TGTGCCTGGAGTCTCGGCACCGGGGAGCTGTTTTTT,CAWSLGTGELFF
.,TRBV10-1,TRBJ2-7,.,TGCGCCAGCGGTTGGCCTGGGTACGAGCAGTACTTC,CASGWPGYEQYF
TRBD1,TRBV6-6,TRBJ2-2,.,TGTGCCAGCAGTTACTCCGGGACAGGGGTCGGCGGGGAGCTGTTTTTT,CASSYSGTGVGGELFF
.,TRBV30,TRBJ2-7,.,TGTGCCTGGAGTCCTTCGGGGGAGATCTACGAGCAGTACTTC,CAWSPSGEIYEQYF
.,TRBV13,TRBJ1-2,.,TGTGCCAGCAGCTTAGGGGGGGCGCCGTATGGCTACACCTTC,CASSLGGAPYGYTF
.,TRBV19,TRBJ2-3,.,TGTGCCAGTAGGCTGCGCGTCGAGCGCACAGATACGCAGTATTTT,CASRLRVERTDTQYF
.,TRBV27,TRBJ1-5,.,TGTGCCAGCAGTTTAAAAGGGGCTCAGCCCCAGCATTTT,CASSLKGAQPQHF
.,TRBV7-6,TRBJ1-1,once,TGTGCCAGCAGCTTAGAGGTGTTCATAGGCCTGAACACTGAAGCTTTCTTT,CASSLEVFIGLNTEAFF
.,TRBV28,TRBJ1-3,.,TGTGCCAGCAGTTTATGGTCAGCCCCGAGCTCTGGAAACACCATATATTTT,CASSLWSAPSSGNTIYF
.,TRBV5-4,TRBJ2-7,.,TGTGCCAGCAGCTTCACCGGGTACGAGCAGTACTTC,CASSFTGYEQYF
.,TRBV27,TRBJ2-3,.,TGTGCCAGCACCACACTTTCCAGGTCGAGCACAGATACGCAGTATTTT,CASTTLSRSSTDTQYF
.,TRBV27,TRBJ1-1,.,TGTGCCAGCAGTTTATTATGGGGGAGCACTGAAGCTTTCTTT,CASSLLWGSTEAFF
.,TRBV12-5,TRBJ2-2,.,TGTGCTAGTGGTTTGGGTCGACACAGGTTGAACACCGGGGAGCTGTTTTTT,CASGLGRHRLNTGELFF
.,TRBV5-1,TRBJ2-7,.,TGCGCCAGCAGCTTGGCCGGCAGGGCCTACGAGCAGTACTTC,CASSLAGRAYEQYF
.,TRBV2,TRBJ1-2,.,TGTGCCAGCAGTGATGTCCGGGACGAGAGGTACAACTATGGCTACACCTTC,CASSDVRDERYNYGYTF
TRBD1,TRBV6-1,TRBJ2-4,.,TGTGCCAGCAGTGAAGGAGGGACAGGGCTAAAGTGGGAAAACATTCAGTACTTC,CASSEGGTGLKWENIQYF
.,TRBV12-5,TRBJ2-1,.,TGTGCTGGGGGGATGGCCCTCTACAATGAGCAGTTCTTC,CAGGMALYNEQFF
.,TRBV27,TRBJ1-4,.,TGTGCCAGCAGTTTATCCTGGGGGGCGCGGGCTAATGAAAAACTGTTTTTT,CASSLSWGARANEKLFF
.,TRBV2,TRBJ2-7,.,TGTGCCAGCAGCCAAGGGGGACCGACCTACGAGCAGTACTTC,CASSQGGPTYEQYF
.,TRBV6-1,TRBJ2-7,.,TGTGCCAGCAGTGATTTACGGACAGTCGGCACCGAGCAGTACTTC,CASSDLRTVGTEQYF
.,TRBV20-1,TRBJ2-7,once,TGCAGTGCCCAACCTAGTGAAGAGCAGTACTTC,CSAQPSEEQYF
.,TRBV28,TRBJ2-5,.,TGTGCCAGCGGAACGACGGAAGAGACCCAGTACTTC,CASGTTEETQYF
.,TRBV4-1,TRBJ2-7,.,TGCGCCAGCAGCCAAGCACACGGCTACGAGCAGTACTTC,CASSQAHGYEQYF
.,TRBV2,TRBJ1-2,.,TGTGCCAGCAGGCCTTCCCCAGGCGGAGCTAACTATGGCTACACCTTC,CASRPSPGGANYGYTF
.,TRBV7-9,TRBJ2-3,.,TGTGCCAGCGGGGACGGCAGCACAGATACGCAGTATTTT,CASGDGSTDTQYF
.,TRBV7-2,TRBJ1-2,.,TGTGCCAGCAGCTTAGCCGGGTCAGCATTTTATGGCTACACCTTC,CASSLAGSAFYGYTF
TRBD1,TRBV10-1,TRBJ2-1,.,TGCGCCAGCAGTGAGTCGACCTCGATGACAGGGGGCGGGGATGAGCAGTTCTTC,CASSESTSMTGGGDEQFF
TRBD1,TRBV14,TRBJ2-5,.,TGTGCCAGCAGCCAACCGACAGGGGGCTGGGAGACCCAGTACTTC,CASSQPTGGWETQYF
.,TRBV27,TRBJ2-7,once,TGTGCCAGCAGTTTATCCCCCCTCTACGAGCAGTACTTC,CASSLSPLYEQYF
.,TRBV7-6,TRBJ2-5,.,TGTGCCAGCAGCCGGTTGGTAGGTTGGGTACAAGAGACCCAGTACTTC,CASSRLVGWVQETQYF